What follows is one TCR beta chain and its context. The target antigen is unknown. CDR3 length: 14 residues. Looked up from germline, CDR1 is MNHEY and CDR2 is SMNVEV (reference sequence). V lost 4 bases and J lost 0, with 10 bases in between. The sample belongs to a study of T cell repertoires in aging, cancer and after chemotherapy. Study-wide results and limits: Healthy donors lost TCR diversity with age mainly through richness, cancer patients through richness and evenness. No conclusions about immunological memory after chemotherapy can be drawn from the repertoire data. Compared with age-matched healthy donors, untreated hematological or solid cancer patients showed higher blood TCR clonality.

Amplification of TCR beta used genomic DNA extracted from peripheral blood. Multiplex touch-down PCR with TRB-A/B primers amplified rearranged V-D-J TRB sequences. TCRdb analysed the multiplex PCR reads with MiXCR anew, one entry per CDR3 protein. The sample yields about 12,000 distinct CDR3 sequences, 30% to 35% seen once. The origin of this receptor is a human donor in good health. The donor label of this sample is uncertain. V usage is TRBV27 and J usage is TRBJ2-7, with a tentative D call TRBD2 (6 bases). The source material was blood. The CDR3 loop is CASSSRDSSYEQYF. CDR3 nucleotides: TGTGCCAGCAGTTCCCGGGACTCCTCCTACGAGCAGTACTTC.